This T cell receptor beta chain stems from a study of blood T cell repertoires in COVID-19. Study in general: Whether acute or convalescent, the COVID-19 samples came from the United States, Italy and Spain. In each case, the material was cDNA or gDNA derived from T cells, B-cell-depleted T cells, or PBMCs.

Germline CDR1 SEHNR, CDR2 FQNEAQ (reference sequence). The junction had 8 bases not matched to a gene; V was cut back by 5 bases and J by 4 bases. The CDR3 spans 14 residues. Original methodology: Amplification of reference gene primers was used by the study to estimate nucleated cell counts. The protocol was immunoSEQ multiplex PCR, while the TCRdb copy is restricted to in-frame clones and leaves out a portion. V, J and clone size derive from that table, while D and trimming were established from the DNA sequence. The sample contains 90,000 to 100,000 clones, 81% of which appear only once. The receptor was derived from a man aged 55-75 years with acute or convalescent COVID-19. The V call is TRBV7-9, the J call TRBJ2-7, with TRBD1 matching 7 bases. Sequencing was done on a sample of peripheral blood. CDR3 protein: CASSDRDSWYEQYF. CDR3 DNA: TGTGCCAGCAGCGACCGGGACAGTTGGTACGAGCAGTACTTC.